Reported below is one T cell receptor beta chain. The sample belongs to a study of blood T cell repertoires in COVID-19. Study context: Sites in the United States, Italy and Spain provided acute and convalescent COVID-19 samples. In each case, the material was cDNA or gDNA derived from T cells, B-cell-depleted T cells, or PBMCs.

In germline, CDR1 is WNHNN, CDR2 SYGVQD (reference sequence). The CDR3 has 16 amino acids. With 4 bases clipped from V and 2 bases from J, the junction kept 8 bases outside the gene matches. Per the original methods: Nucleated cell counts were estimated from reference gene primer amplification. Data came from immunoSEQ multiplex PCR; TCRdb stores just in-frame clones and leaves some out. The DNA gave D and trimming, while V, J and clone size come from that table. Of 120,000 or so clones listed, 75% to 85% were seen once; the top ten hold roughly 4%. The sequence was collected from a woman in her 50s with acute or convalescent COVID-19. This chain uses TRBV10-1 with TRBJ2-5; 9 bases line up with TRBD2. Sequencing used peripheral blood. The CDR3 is CASSASSSGVQETQYF. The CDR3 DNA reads TGCGCCAGCAGTGCCTCTTCTAGCGGGGTACAAGAGACCCAGTACTTC.